This paragraph reports one T cell receptor beta chain. This same CDR3 is encoded by further DNA sequences in the sample. This sample is drawn from a study of shared clonotypes between healthy human individuals. Study as a whole: CD8 memory received one plate per donor, CD8 naive two, CD4 memory three and CD4 naive three.

This CDR3 contains 13 residues. The V gene end was trimmed by 4 bases and the J gene end by 5 bases; junction bases not matched to a gene: 3. The germline V gene encodes CDR1 SGHTA and CDR2 FQGTGA. Original data processing: Filtering was not the same, since immunoSEQ gave junction-only sequences without quality scores. The repertoire was sequenced with immunoSEQ multiplex PCR; TCRdb's copy has only in-frame clones and lacks some. The DNA gave D and trimming, while V, J and clone size come from that table. Altogether over a million clones are present, approximately 76% being singletons, with the ten largest covering about 1.5%.

This TCR came from a man aged 18 to 29 in good health. The chain recombines TRBV7-3 with TRBJ1-2; 8 bases agree with TRBD1. Sequencing was carried out using memory CD4+ T cells sorted from blood. As for subset: CD45RA-negative fraction. In DNA, the CDR3 is TGTGCCAGCAGCTCCGGACAGGGATATGGCTACACCTTC. Translated, it gives CASSSGQGYGYTF.